A single TCR beta chain is shown here with its context. The target of this receptor is not known. Base qualities are not provided; no much larger clone lies one nucleotide away. This record belongs to a study of T cell responses to AZD1222 COVID-19 vaccine (dated by TCRdb to about 2021). For the study in its entirety: A total of more than 230 trial participants underwent TCR sequencing, of whom some 200 had received two doses of AZD1222 and 26 had received two doses of the MenACWY control vaccine. Trial participants were enrolled by age into subgroups of 18-55, 56-69 and 70-plus years, and around 150, 28 and 57 TCR-sequenced participants, respectively, were included in these subgroups.

The time point label, as the study defines it: about 28 days (+/-7) after the second vaccine dose. Sample treatment or condition, as interpreted from the label and publication: meningococcal conjugate vaccine given as trial control. Vaccinee samples came from UK trials COV001 and COV002, including a single-blind randomized controlled phase 2/3 trial of AZD1222 (ChAdOx1 nCoV-19) in healthy adults. For TCRbeta chain sequencing, PBMC samples from trial participants were taken at day 0 and at day 28 after the second dose. The paper's findings and limits, for the study overall: Conclusions about previously exposed vaccinees were limited because only a handful of AZD1222 recipients were SARS-CoV-2 seropositive at baseline. After two AZD1222 doses, both the breadth and the depth of spike-specific TCRs were significantly higher than at day 0 and than in MenACWY recipients. The whole spike protein was spanned by vaccine-associated CD4 TCRs, and dominant responses were seen in regions 160-218 and 743-854. In the small 56-69-year group, the increase in depth fell short of significance, most likely because of low power. Participants were mostly white British, with more females than males. The authors suggested clonal diversity may have been underestimated. Because no samples from the day 14 peak response were available, repertoires could be characterized only after the peak T cell response. Epitopes outside the regions mutated in the B.1.351 and B.1.1.7 variants were reportedly recognized by nearly half of the unique spike-specific TCRs.

The CDR3 regions of human TCRbeta chains were analyzed by immunosequencing. The study's own analysis went as follows. Repertoire TCRs were matched against a reference library of SARS-CoV-2-specific TCRs generated with the MIRA antigen-specificity platform. Breadth was defined as the fraction of unique TCRs that were SARS-CoV-2-associated, and depth was defined as the fraction of total T cells that were SARS-CoV-2-associated. Using the MIRA data, each spike-specific TCR was mapped to the spike region that the TCR reacts to and placed in a CD4 or CD8 class. Log10-transformed breadth and depth values were compared by one-way ANOVA with Sidak's multiple comparisons tests. TCRdb stores this immuneACCESS table with in-frame sequences only. Part of the clones is absent; in the studies checked, under half of the shortfall reflects unresolved V genes, and no reason is known for the rest. V and J calls and clone size are copied from that table; D and trimming were computed from the DNA. The sample table holds around 130,000 clones, of which roughly nine tenths were seen once. Of the sample, roughly 7.1% falls within the top ten clones.

The sequences come from peripheral blood, collected 28 days after the second dose of the MenACWY control vaccine. The sequence came from an adult who received the MenACWY meningococcal vaccine as a control.

The CDR3 protein: CASSEVAGPLGGGYTF. The nucleotide sequence reads TGTGCCAGCAGTGAAGTCGCGGGACCGCTGGGCGGTGGCTACACCTTC. Recombination connected TRBV2 to TRBJ1-2; TRBD1 might be the D gene, on 5 matching bases. Reading from cysteine to phenylalanine, the CDR3 counts 16 amino acids. Only CDR3 DNA remains: 48 bases, in frame from the first base. V and J are truncated by 1 base and 7 bases respectively, leaving an intervening sequence of 19 bases. CDR1 is given as SNHLY and CDR2 as FYNNEI, both from the germline V gene.